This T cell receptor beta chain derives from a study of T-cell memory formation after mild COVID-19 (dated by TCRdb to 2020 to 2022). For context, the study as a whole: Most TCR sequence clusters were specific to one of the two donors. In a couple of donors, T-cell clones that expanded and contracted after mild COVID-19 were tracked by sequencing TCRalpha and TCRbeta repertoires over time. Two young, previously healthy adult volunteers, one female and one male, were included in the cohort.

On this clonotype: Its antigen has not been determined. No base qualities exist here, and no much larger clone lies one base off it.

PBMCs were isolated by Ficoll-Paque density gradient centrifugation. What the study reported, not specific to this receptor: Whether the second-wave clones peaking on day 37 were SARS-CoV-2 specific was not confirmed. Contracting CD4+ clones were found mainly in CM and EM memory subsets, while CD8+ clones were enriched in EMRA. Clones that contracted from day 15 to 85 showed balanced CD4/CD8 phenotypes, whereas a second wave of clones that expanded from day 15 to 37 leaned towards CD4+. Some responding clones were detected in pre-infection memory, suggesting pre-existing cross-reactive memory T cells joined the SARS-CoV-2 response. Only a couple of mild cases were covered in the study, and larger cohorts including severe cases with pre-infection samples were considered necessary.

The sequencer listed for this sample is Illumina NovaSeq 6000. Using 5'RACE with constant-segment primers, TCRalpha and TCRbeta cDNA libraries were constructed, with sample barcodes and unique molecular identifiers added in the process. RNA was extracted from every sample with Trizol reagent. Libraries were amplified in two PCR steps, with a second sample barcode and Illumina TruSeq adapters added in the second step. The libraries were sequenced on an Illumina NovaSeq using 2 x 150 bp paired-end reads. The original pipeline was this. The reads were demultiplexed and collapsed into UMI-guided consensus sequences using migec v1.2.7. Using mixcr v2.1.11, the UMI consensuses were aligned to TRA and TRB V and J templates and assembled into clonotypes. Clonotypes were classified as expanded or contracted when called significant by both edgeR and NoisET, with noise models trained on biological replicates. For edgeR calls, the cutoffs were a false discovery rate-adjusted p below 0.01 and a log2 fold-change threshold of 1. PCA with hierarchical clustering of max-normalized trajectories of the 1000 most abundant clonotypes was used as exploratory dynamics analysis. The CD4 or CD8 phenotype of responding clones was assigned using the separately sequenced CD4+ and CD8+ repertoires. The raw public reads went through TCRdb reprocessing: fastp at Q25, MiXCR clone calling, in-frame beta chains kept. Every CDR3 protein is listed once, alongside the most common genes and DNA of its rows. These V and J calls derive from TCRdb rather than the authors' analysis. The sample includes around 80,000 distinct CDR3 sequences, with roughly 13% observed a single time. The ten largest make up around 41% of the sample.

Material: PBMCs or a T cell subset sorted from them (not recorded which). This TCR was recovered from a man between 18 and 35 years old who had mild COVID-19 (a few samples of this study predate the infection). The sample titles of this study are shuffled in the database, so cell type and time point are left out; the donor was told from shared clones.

The encoded CDR3 is CASSPAGTTDTQYF. The base sequence is TGTGCCAGCTCACCTGCGGGGACCACAGATACGCAGTATTTT. Rearrangement joined TRBV18 to TRBJ2-3; matching of 6 bases hints at TRBD2 as the D gene. The cysteine opens and the phenylalanine closes a CDR3 of 14 amino acids. Only CDR3 DNA remains: 42 bases, in frame from the first base. In the germline V gene, CDR1 corresponds to KGHSH and CDR2 to LQKENI. Deletion took 3 bases off V and 2 bases off J, with a span of 9 bases between the germline ends. Where the CDR3 stops, the reference TRBV18 and TRBJ2-3 genes take over; the full variable domain is NAGVMQNPRHLVRRRGQEARLRCSPMKGHSHVYWYRQLPEEGLKFMVYLQKENIIDESGMPKERFSAEFPKEGPSILRIQQVVRGDSAAYFCASSPAGTTDTQYFGPGTRLTVL.